This is a list of T cell receptor beta chains from one sample in a study of vaccination effects on CD4 cells after COVID-19. Their cognate antigens are unknown. Profiled with immunoSEQ multiplex PCR; TCRdb holds only in-frame clones, not every one. The sample carries approximately 47,000 clones, about 70% recorded once. The sample consisted of CD4+ T cells from PBMCs cultured without peptide, taken before COVID-19 vaccination. These receptors were taken from a human donor who had a prior SARS-CoV-2 infection. Both conserved end residues are part of each CDR3. A D gene is named only where the DNA matches it firmly. Clone size is stated in some rows and not others, as once, few, many or a class when expanded.

V: TRBV7-2; J: TRBJ2-7; D: TRBD1; size: -; DNA: TGTGCCAGCAGCTGGACCGGACAGGGTCACTACGAGCAGTACTTC; CDR3: CASSWTGQGHYEQYF
V: TRBV11-3; J: TRBJ2-1; D: -; size: -; DNA: TGTGCCAGCAGCTTAGCTCGCGGCCTTCAAACGGTGAATGAGCAGTTCTTC; CDR3: CASSLARGLQTVNEQFF
V: TRBV6-5; J: TRBJ2-7; D: -; size: -; DNA: TGTGCCAGCTCTGGTCGGGGCAACGAGCAGTACTTC; CDR3: CASSGRGNEQYF
V: TRBV6-4; J: TRBJ1-1; D: -; size: -; DNA: TGTGCCAGCGCCCTCGAACAGGAAGTGAACACTGAAGCTTTCTTT; CDR3: CASALEQEVNTEAFF
V: TRBV12-5; J: TRBJ1-3; D: TRBD1; size: -; DNA: TGTGCTAGTGGGACAGGGGGCACCTCTGGAAACACCATATATTTT; CDR3: CASGTGGTSGNTIYF
V: TRBV2; J: TRBJ2-5; D: TRBD1; size: -; DNA: TGTGCCAGCAGTGAACAGGGGGCGCAAGAGACCCAGTACTTC; CDR3: CASSEQGAQETQYF
V: TRBV2; J: TRBJ2-3; D: TRBD1; size: few; DNA: TGTGCCAGCAGTAGAGGGGGCCTGACAGATACGCAGTATTTT; CDR3: CASSRGGLTDTQYF
V: TRBV4-3; J: TRBJ1-2; D: -; size: -; DNA: TGCGCCAGCAGCCCCGACCGAATACGGATTAACTATGGCTACACCTTC; CDR3: CASSPDRIRINYGYTF
V: TRBV5-4; J: TRBJ2-3; D: TRBD2; size: few; DNA: TGTGCCAGCAGCGTGACTAGCGGGGGATACACAGATACGCAGTATTTT; CDR3: CASSVTSGGYTDTQYF
V: TRBV24-1; J: TRBJ2-2; D: TRBD1; size: -; DNA: TGTGCCACCAGTCCGGGACAGACGAACACCGGGGAGCTGTTTTTT; CDR3: CATSPGQTNTGELFF
V: TRBV7-9; J: TRBJ2-1; D: -; size: -; DNA: TGTGCCACCAGCGATCGGGCTATCGTGGATGAGCAGTTCTTC; CDR3: CATSDRAIVDEQFF
V: TRBV5-8; J: TRBJ1-5; D: -; size: -; DNA: TGTGCCAGCAGCCCCCGTGCAGGGGTGCTCAGTCAGCCCCAGCATTTT; CDR3: CASSPRAGVLSQPQHF
V: TRBV7-2; J: TRBJ2-7; D: TRBD1; size: -; DNA: TGTGCCAGCAGCTCGTGGGACAGGGACTACGAGCAGTACTTC; CDR3: CASSSWDRDYEQYF
V: TRBV4-3; J: TRBJ2-1; D: -; size: -; DNA: TGCGCCAGCAGCCCTCTAGGAAGTTCCTACAATGAGCAGTTCTTC; CDR3: CASSPLGSSYNEQFF
V: TRBV5-4; J: TRBJ1-1; D: TRBD1; size: -; DNA: TGTGCCAGCAGCCCTACGACTGGCCGGACAGGGCCTGAAGCTTTCTTT; CDR3: CASSPTTGRTGPEAFF
V: TRBV30; J: TRBJ2-3; D: -; size: -; DNA: TGTGCCTGGAGTGTACTCCTCTTGGATACGCAGTATTTT; CDR3: CAWSVLLLDTQYF
V: TRBV18; J: TRBJ2-7; D: TRBD1; size: -; DNA: TGTGCCAGCTCTGCACAGGGGGCCGCCTCCTCCTACGAGCAGTACTTC; CDR3: CASSAQGAASSYEQYF
V: TRBV6-5; J: TRBJ2-3; D: -; size: -; DNA: TGTGCCACCTCCCAAAGCAGGGGAACGCAGTATTTT; CDR3: CATSQSRGTQYF
V: TRBV11-3; J: TRBJ2-2; D: -; size: -; DNA: TGTGCCAGCAGCCCCAGGGAACTCGGGGAGCTGTTTTTT; CDR3: CASSPRELGELFF
V: TRBV19; J: TRBJ2-3; D: -; size: -; DNA: TGTGCCAGTAGTATCGGGGACTTCGGGGGAGATACGCAGTATTTT; CDR3: CASSIGDFGGDTQYF
V: TRBV6-6; J: TRBJ1-4; D: -; size: -; DNA: TGTGCCAGCAGTCCCGACACACCAACTAATGAAAAACTGTTTTTT; CDR3: CASSPDTPTNEKLFF
V: TRBV21-1; J: TRBJ2-3; D: -; size: -; DNA: TGTGCCGGGTTCCGTTTACTTTTAGCGGGAGGCACAGATACGCAGTATTTT; CDR3: CAGFRLLLAGGTDTQYF
V: TRBV18; J: TRBJ2-4; D: -; size: -; DNA: TGTGCCAGCTCGAATCCGGGGGAGAGATTCAAAAACATTCAGTACTTC; CDR3: CASSNPGERFKNIQYF
V: TRBV24-1; J: TRBJ2-5; D: TRBD2; size: -; DNA: TGTGCCACCAGTGATTCCGGGCCTGGGGGGGGGACCCAGTACTTC; CDR3: CATSDSGPGGGTQYF
V: TRBV9; J: TRBJ2-1; D: -; size: -; DNA: TGTGCCAGCAGCGTAGTCCCCCAGTTAGAGCAGTTCTTC; CDR3: CASSVVPQLEQFF
V: TRBV5-4; J: TRBJ2-1; D: -; size: -; DNA: TGTGCCAGCAGTCCTAACGACAATGAGCAGTTCTTC; CDR3: CASSPNDNEQFF
V: TRBV2; J: TRBJ1-6; D: -; size: -; DNA: TGTGCCAGCAGCCCTCGGGGGGCTCCCTATAATTCACCCCTCCACTTT; CDR3: CASSPRGAPYNSPLHF
V: TRBV24-1; J: TRBJ2-5; D: -; size: -; DNA: TGTGCCACCAGTGATGGGGGGCAGGGAGGAGAGACCCAGTACTTC; CDR3: CATSDGGQGGETQYF
V: TRBV11-3; J: TRBJ1-2; D: -; size: -; DNA: TGTGCCAGCAGCTTTAGCGGAAACGCTAACTATGGCTACACCTTC; CDR3: CASSFSGNANYGYTF
V: TRBV6-2/TRBV6-3; J: TRBJ1-3; D: TRBD1; size: once; DNA: TGTGCCAGCAGTCCCGGGACAGCCTCTGGAAACACCATATATTTT; CDR3: CASSPGTASGNTIYF
V: TRBV19; J: TRBJ1-5; D: -; size: -; DNA: TGTGCCAGTAAGGGGCCTAATCAGCCCCAGCATTTT; CDR3: CASKGPNQPQHF
V: TRBV6-2/TRBV6-3; J: TRBJ2-1; D: -; size: -; DNA: TGTGCCAGCAGTTACTCGCTCTTCCGGCTGGGCTCCTACAATGAGCAGTTCTTC; CDR3: CASSYSLFRLGSYNEQFF
V: TRBV29-1; J: TRBJ2-1; D: -; size: -; DNA: TGCAGCGATGGATCTATTTACAATGAGCAGTTCTTC; CDR3: CSDGSIYNEQFF
V: TRBV6-5; J: TRBJ2-5; D: TRBD2; size: -; DNA: TGTGCCAGCAGTCACCCTGGGGGAGGGAGAGAGACCCAGTACTTC; CDR3: CASSHPGGGRETQYF
V: TRBV6-4; J: TRBJ2-7; D: TRBD1; size: -; DNA: TGTGCCAGCAGTGACCCGAATTTGGACAGGGGCTACGAGCAGTACTTC; CDR3: CASSDPNLDRGYEQYF
V: TRBV18; J: TRBJ1-4; D: -; size: -; DNA: TGTGCCAGCTCACCGATAAATCCGCAGGGCCTTAATGAAAAACTGTTTTTT; CDR3: CASSPINPQGLNEKLFF
V: TRBV6-5; J: TRBJ1-2; D: TRBD1; size: -; DNA: TGTGCCAGCAGCCCCGTGGGACAGAGAAACTATGGCTACACCTTC; CDR3: CASSPVGQRNYGYTF
V: TRBV3-1/TRBV3-2; J: TRBJ1-6; D: -; size: -; DNA: TGTGCCAGCAGCCTTGTGGAGAATAATTCACCCCTCCACTTT; CDR3: CASSLVENNSPLHF
V: TRBV11-2; J: TRBJ2-7; D: -; size: -; DNA: TGTGCCAGCAGCTTCGGCCTATCCTACGAGCAGTACTTC; CDR3: CASSFGLSYEQYF
V: TRBV5-6; J: TRBJ2-1; D: TRBD1; size: -; DNA: TGTGCCAGCAGCAGAACAGGGGTTGGAAATGAGCAGTTCTTC; CDR3: CASSRTGVGNEQFF
V: TRBV6-5; J: TRBJ2-7; D: TRBD1; size: once; DNA: TGTGCCAGCAGCTCTCCGGGACAGGGGTCATACGAGCAGTACTTC; CDR3: CASSSPGQGSYEQYF
V: TRBV10-3; J: TRBJ2-5; D: TRBD2; size: -; DNA: TGTGCCATCAGTGAGGGGACTAGCGGGGAGCCCCAAGAGACCCAGTACTTC; CDR3: CAISEGTSGEPQETQYF
V: TRBV5-4; J: TRBJ2-7; D: -; size: -; DNA: TGTGCCAGCAGCTTAGTCGGACCCTACGAGCAGTACTTC; CDR3: CASSLVGPYEQYF
V: TRBV5-1; J: TRBJ2-2; D: TRBD1; size: once; DNA: TGCGCCAGCAGCCCGAGGGGGCTCAGCACCGGGGAGCTGTTTTTT; CDR3: CASSPRGLSTGELFF
V: TRBV27; J: TRBJ2-7; D: -; size: once; DNA: TGTGCCAGCCACGCCCGGGCCGGGACGCCCCTCTACGAGCAGTACTTC; CDR3: CASHARAGTPLYEQYF
V: TRBV5-6; J: TRBJ2-3; D: TRBD2; size: -; DNA: TGTGCCAGCAGCTTGTCTCTAGCGGGTGGTGGAGATACGCAGTATTTT; CDR3: CASSLSLAGGGDTQYF
V: TRBV4-3; J: TRBJ2-1; D: -; size: few; DNA: TGCGCCAGCAGCCAAGATTATGAGGATGAGCAGTTCTTC; CDR3: CASSQDYEDEQFF
V: TRBV6-5; J: TRBJ2-3; D: TRBD2; size: -; DNA: TGTGCCAGCAGGTACCGGACTAGCGCCACAGATACGCAGTATTTT; CDR3: CASRYRTSATDTQYF
V: TRBV30; J: TRBJ2-5; D: -; size: -; DNA: TGTGCCTGGAGTGTTTCGTTACAAGAGACCCAGTACTTC; CDR3: CAWSVSLQETQYF
V: TRBV4-2; J: TRBJ2-3; D: TRBD2; size: -; DNA: TGTGCCAGCAGCCAAGATGGGGCGGGAGAGGGCACAGATACGCAGTATTTT; CDR3: CASSQDGAGEGTDTQYF